These 8 T cell receptor beta chains came from one sample sequenced in a study of blood T cell repertoires in COVID-19. Profiled with immunoSEQ multiplex PCR; TCRdb holds only in-frame clones, not every one. The sample shows approximately 350,000 clones, about 93% of them seen only once. Sequencing was done on a sample of peripheral blood. The receptors were gathered from a woman younger than 35 who had recovered from COVID-19.

This clone was picked up one time. V is TRBV5-6 and J is TRBJ1-1, with D perhaps matching TRBD1 (6 bases). Germline CDR1 reads SGHDT; CDR2 reads YYEEEE. This CDR3 has 15 amino acids. Deletions cut 2 bases from V and 3 bases from J, with 14 bases between. CDR3 DNA sequence: TGTGCCAGCAGCTTTTGGTCAGGGGCCCACACTGAAGCTTTCTTT. Protein product: CASSFWSGAHTEAFF. The variable domain in full, completed from reference TRBV5-6 and TRBJ1-1, reads DAGVTQSPTHLIKTRGQQVTLRCSPKSGHDTVSWYQQALGQGPQFIFQYYEEEERQRGNFPDRFSGHQFPNYSSELNVNALLLGDSALYLCASSFWSGAHTEAFFGQGTRLTVV.

This chain joins TRBV11-3 and TRBJ2-7, with 8 bases aligning to TRBD1. The CDR3 spans 15 residues. CDR1 SGHNT and CDR2 YENEEA come from the germline V gene. V dropped 1 base and J dropped 3; count of bases not matched to a gene: 5. CDR3 sequence: CASSLGPGQDYEQYV. The DNA for the CDR3 is TGTGCCAGCAGCTTAGGCCCGGGACAGGACTACGAGCAGTACGTC.

The V call is TRBV5-1, the J call TRBJ2-1; tentatively, D is TRBD1 (6 bases). The length of the CDR3 is 15 residues. The germline CDR1 and CDR2 sequences are SGHRS and YFSETQ. Trimming stripped 4 bases from V and 3 bases from J, with 14 bases between. The CDR3 nucleotides are TGCGCCAGCAGCCCGATCCTGACAGGCTACAATGAGCAGTTCTTC. Protein sequence: CASSPILTGYNEQFF.

V is TRBV24-1 and J is TRBJ2-5, with D possibly matching TRBD1 (5 bases). CDR1 is KGHDR and CDR2 is SFDVKD in the germline V gene. This CDR3 is built from 16 residues. The V end lost 4 bases, the J end lost 1 base, and 15 bases lay between the germline ends. CDR3 amino acids: CATSDPRGLSQETQYF. The CDR3 nucleotides are TGTGCCACCAGTGACCCAAGGGGTCTTTCCCAAGAGACCCAGTACTTC.

The chain recombines TRBV10-3 with TRBJ1-2, with a tentative D call TRBD1 (5 bases). The CDR3 loop spans 16 amino acids. Germline V gene data show CDR1 as ENHRY and CDR2 as SYGVKD. Trimming pared 10 bases from V and 2 bases from J, leaving 23 bases between. The CDR3 DNA sequence: TGTGCCACCCAGTCAGGGCCCTCCGCCCTGAACTATGGCTACACCTTC. This sequence encodes CATQSGPSALNYGYTF.

This clone was observed once. This chain joins TRBV7-2 and TRBJ2-1, with 8 bases aligning to TRBD2. CDR3 size: 15 residues. The germline V gene has CDR1 SGHTA and CDR2 FQGNSA. Trimming took 4 bases from V and 12 from J; bases not matched to a gene: 14. The CDR3 is CASSSHGVAGRGQFF. DNA for the CDR3: TGTGCCAGCAGCTCACATGGGGTAGCGGGAAGGGGGCAGTTCTTC.

The chain recombines TRBV30 with TRBJ1-2; 7 positions match TRBD1. The V gene end was trimmed by 4 bases and the J gene end by 6 bases; junction bases not matched to a gene: 5. Germline V lookup: CDR1 GTSNPN, CDR2 SVGIG (reference sequence). The CDR3 has 12 amino acids. CDR3 nucleotide sequence: TGTGCCTGGAACAGGGGCCCCGATGGCTACACCTTC. It translates to CAWNRGPDGYTF.

The rearrangement joins TRBV19 to TRBJ1-2; TRBD1 matches 9 bases. V shed 5 bases, J shed 1 base, and the junction held 11 bases outside the gene matches. The CDR3 is 17 amino acids. CDR1 LNHDA and CDR2 SQIVND come from the germline V gene (reference sequence). CDR3 sequence (DNA): TGTGCCAGTAGTGCCTGGAGGACAGGGGCGAGTAACTATGGCTACACCTTC. This gives the protein CASSAWRTGASNYGYTF.